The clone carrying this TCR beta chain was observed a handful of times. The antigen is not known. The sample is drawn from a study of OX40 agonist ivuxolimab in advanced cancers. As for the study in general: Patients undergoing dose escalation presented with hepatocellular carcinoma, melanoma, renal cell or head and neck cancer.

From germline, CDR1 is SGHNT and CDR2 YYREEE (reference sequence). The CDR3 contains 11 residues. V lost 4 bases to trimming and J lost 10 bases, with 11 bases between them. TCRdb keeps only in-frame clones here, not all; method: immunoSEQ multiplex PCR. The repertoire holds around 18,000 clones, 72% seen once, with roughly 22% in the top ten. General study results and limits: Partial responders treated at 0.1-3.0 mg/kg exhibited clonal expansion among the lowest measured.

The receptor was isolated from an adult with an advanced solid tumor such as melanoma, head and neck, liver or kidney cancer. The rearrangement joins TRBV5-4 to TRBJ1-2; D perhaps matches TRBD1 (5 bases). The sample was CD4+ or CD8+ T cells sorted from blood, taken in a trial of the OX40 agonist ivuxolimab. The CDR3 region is CASSITGTYTF. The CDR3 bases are TGTGCCAGCAGCATTACAGGTACCTACACCTTC.